Sequencing of this T cell receptor beta chain was carried out in a study of blood T cell repertoires in COVID-19. Study at large: Acute and convalescent COVID-19 samples came from the United States, Italy and Spain.

The germline gives CDR1 MNHEY, CDR2 SVGEGT. Trimming pared 0 bases from V and 5 bases from J, leaving 11 bases between. CDR3 size: 14 residues. Methods used by the authors: Amplified reference gene primers provided the basis for estimating nucleated cell counts. The protocol was immunoSEQ multiplex PCR, while the TCRdb copy is restricted to in-frame clones and leaves out a portion. The V and J calls and clone size are taken from that table; D and trimming were inferred from the DNA. This sample yields 200,000 to 300,000 clones, of which about nine tenths are seen a single time; about 4.1% belongs to the top ten.

The chain combines TRBV6-2 or TRBV6-3 with TRBJ2-7, with a tentative D call TRBD1 (5 bases). The clonotype originates from a man aged 55 to 70 who had recovered from COVID-19. The sample consisted of peripheral blood. The CDR3 coding sequence is TGTGCCAGCAGTTACTCGGCAGGGTGGAACGAGCAGTACTTC. Translating it yields CASSYSAGWNEQYF.